One sample yielded the 20 T cell receptor beta chains listed below, sequenced in a study of blood T cell repertoires in COVID-19. Data came from immunoSEQ multiplex PCR; TCRdb stores just in-frame clones and leaves some out. This table has about 150,000 clones, around four fifths appearing once. Specimen: PBMCs or T cells enriched from blood (not recorded which). The receptors derive from a man between 65 and 85 years old who had been exposed to COVID-19.

The chain couples TRBV27 to TRBJ2-7, with unresolved D. V was cut by 2 bases and J by 3 bases, with 8 bases left in between. Germline CDR1 reads MNHEY; CDR2 reads SMNVEV (reference sequence). The CDR3 spans 13 residues. The CDR3 region has the DNA TGTGCCAGCAGTTTAGGCAGTGGCTACGAGCAGTACTTC. Translated: CASSLGSGYEQYF.

The V and J genes are TRBV6-5 and TRBJ1-5; TRBD1 agrees at 7 bases. Germline lookup yields CDR1 MNHEY and CDR2 SVGAGI. J lost 2 bases, V lost 6 bases, and 7 bases had no gene match. This CDR3 is 15 amino acids long. CDR3 sequence reads: CASSQTGWRNQPQHF. CDR3 nucleotide sequence: TGTGCCAGCAGCCAGACAGGGTGGCGCAATCAGCCCCAGCATTTT.

The chain employs TRBV9 and TRBJ1-1, with TRBD1 as a possible D gene (6 bases). Between the trimmed V and J ends, which lost 3 bases and 3 bases, there was a span of 15 bases. Germline CDR1 reads SGDLS; CDR2 reads YYNGEE. The CDR3 extends over 15 amino acids. The CDR3 nucleotides read TGTGCCAGCAGCGCCTCAGGGGAGGGGGACACTGAAGCTTTCTTT. Its protein is CASSASGEGDTEAFF.

This clone was picked up many times. The chain carries TRBV2 and TRBJ1-4; D gene uncertain. The CDR3 is made up of 13 amino acids. With 8 bases removed from V and 7 bases from J, the gap between germline ends came to 14 bases. Per germline, CDR1 SNHLY and CDR2 FYNNEI. The CDR3 DNA follows: TGTGCCAGCTCTGGAGGGTTAGGTGAAAAACTGTTTTTT. It translates to CASSGGLGEKLFF.

The chain uses TRBV28 and TRBJ1-5; 8 bases are shared with TRBD1. CDR1 is MDHEN, CDR2 SYDVKM, per germline. Trimming at V came to 5 bases and at J to 4 bases, leaving 7 bases not matched to a gene. The CDR3 sequence is 15 residues long. CDR3 DNA sequence: TGTGCCAGCAGTGTGGACAGGGTGGTGAATCAGCCCCAGCATTTT. Its translation: CASSVDRVVNQPQHF.

The sample holds a few counts of this clone. The chain joins TRBV19 to TRBJ2-3, with D perhaps TRBD1 (6 bases). Germline V lookup: CDR1 LNHDA, CDR2 SQIVND (reference sequence). V was clipped by 6 bases and J by 1 base, with 14 bases between them. The CDR3 is made up of 15 amino acids. In DNA form, the CDR3 reads TGTGCCAGTAGCAATACAGGGCCCCGCACAGATACGCAGTATTTT. This translates into CASSNTGPRTDTQYF.

This rearrangement joins TRBV4-2 to TRBJ2-7; D perhaps matches TRBD2 (5 bases). This CDR3 has 13 residues. V was trimmed by 1 base and J by 6 bases, leaving 10 bases between them. CDR1 LGHNA and CDR2 YNFKEQ come from the germline V gene. CDR3 in amino acids: CASSQVAGVEQYF. The CDR3 nucleotides are TGTGCCAGCAGCCAAGTGGCCGGGGTCGAGCAGTACTTC.

The chain carries TRBV3-1 (or the pseudogene TRBV3-2) and TRBJ1-1; TRBD1 agrees at 9 bases. The CDR3 loop spans 16 amino acids. V shed 1 base, J shed 2 bases, and the junction held 5 bases outside the gene matches. Germline values: CDR1 LGHDT, CDR2 YNNKEL (reference sequence). In nucleotides, the CDR3 is TGTGCCAGCAGCCAAGGGGGCACAGGGGGCAACACTGAAGCTTTCTTT. It translates to CASSQGGTGGNTEAFF.

The chain couples TRBV5-8 to TRBJ1-2; maybe TRBD1 (5 bases). Trimming left V 4 bases short and J 3 bases short, with 13 bases between. The length of the CDR3 is 14 residues. The V gene's germline CDR1 is SGHTS and CDR2 YDEGEE. As DNA, the CDR3 is TGTGCCAGCAGCGCCCGCGGGGCGTACTATGGCTACACCTTC. Amino acids: CASSARGAYYGYTF.

This chain uses TRBV28 with TRBJ1-4; TRBD1 matches at 7 bases. Per the germline V gene, CDR1 is MDHEN and CDR2 is SYDVKM. The junction had 1 base not matched to a gene; V was cut back by 7 bases and J by 5 bases. The CDR3 has 12 amino acids. The CDR3 region is CASKQGNEKLFF. The CDR3 bases are TGTGCCAGCAAACAGGGGAATGAAAAACTGTTTTTT.

The V gene is TRBV12-3 or TRBV12-4, the J gene TRBJ2-2; D might be TRBD1 (5 bases). V gave up 5 bases and J gave up 6 bases, with 10 bases separating them. This CDR3 has 13 amino acids. CDR3 coding DNA: TGTGCCAGCAGTAGGGGCCAGGCCGGGGAGCTGTTTTTT. It specifies CASSRGQAGELFF.

The chain employs TRBV28 and TRBJ1-1; TRBD1 might be the D (5 bases). V gave up 7 bases and J gave up 4 bases, with 10 bases separating them. Germline assignment: CDR1 MDHEN and CDR2 SYDVKM. There are 12 residues in the CDR3. This chain's CDR3 is CASISGVTEAFF. The CDR3 DNA reads TGTGCCAGCATCTCGGGGGTCACTGAAGCTTTCTTT.

The genes are TRBV7-8 and TRBJ2-2; TRBD1 aligns across 9 bases. Germline V CDR1 and CDR2: SGHVS, FQNEAQ. J was trimmed by 5 bases and V by 5 bases; bases with no gene match: 9. This CDR3 is built from 16 residues. CDR3 nucleotides: TGTGCCAGCAGCATTATATCCGGGACAGGGACCGGGGAGCTGTTTTTT. This codes for CASSIISGTGTGELFF. The entire variable domain, with the rest obtained from reference TRBV7-8 and TRBJ2-2, is as follows: GAGVSQSPRYKVAKRGQDVALRCDPISGHVSLFWYQQALGQGPEFLTYFQNEAQLDKSGLPSDRFFAERPEGSVSTLKIQRTQQEDSAVYLCASSIISGTGTGELFFGEGSRLTVL.

The rearrangement joins TRBV28 to TRBJ1-4; TRBD1 matches 8 bases. The CDR3 contains 17 residues. The germline V gene has CDR1 MDHEN and CDR2 SYDVKM. J gave up 4 bases and V 1 base, and 8 bases lay outside the gene matches. The CDR3 sequence: CASSLYGRGLSNEKLFF. In DNA form, the CDR3 reads TGTGCCAGCAGTTTATATGGCAGGGGGCTTAGTAATGAAAAACTGTTTTTT.

Here the CDR3 reads CASSLETSGRGTDTQYF. The DNA of the CDR3 is TGTGCCAGCAGCTTAGAGACTAGCGGGAGGGGCACAGATACGCAGTATTTT. The J gene is TRBJ2-3, the V gene TRBV7-9, with TRBD2 matching over 14 bases. Germline V gives CDR1 SEHNR, CDR2 FQNEAQ (reference sequence). V dropped 1 base and J dropped 1; count of bases not matched to a gene: 1. CDR3 size: 17 residues.

This chain connects TRBV6-6 to TRBJ2-7, with 8 nucleotides matching TRBD1. The CDR3 is 16 amino acids. The germline CDR1 and CDR2 sequences are MNHNY and SVGAGI (reference sequence). Trimming took 3 bases from V and 6 from J; bases not matched to a gene: 13. The CDR3 protein is CASSYPPDRGKGEQYF. The CDR3 bases are TGTGCCAGCAGTTATCCACCCGACAGGGGAAAAGGCGAGCAGTACTTC.

This clone was detected once. The chain recombines TRBV5-1 with TRBJ2-5; possibly TRBD1 for D (5 bases). The CDR3 runs 15 residues. In germline, CDR1 is SGHRS, CDR2 YFSETQ. V was trimmed by 0 bases and J by 4 bases, leaving 13 bases between them. CDR3 in DNA: TGCGCCAGCAGCTTGGGGGGCGCAGGGCGAGAGACCCAGTACTTC. Translated, it gives CASSLGGAGRETQYF.

The chain carries TRBV9 and TRBJ1-2, with TRBD1 matching 9 bases. V lost 4 bases to trimming and J lost 3 bases; unmatched junction nucleotides: 13. This CDR3 contains 17 residues. Germline lookup yields CDR1 SGDLS and CDR2 YYNGEE. The CDR3 loop reads CASSPIGQGLRDYGYTF. The CDR3 coding sequence is TGTGCCAGCAGCCCCATCGGACAGGGGTTAAGGGACTATGGCTACACCTTC.

This chain connects TRBV5-4 to TRBJ1-1; 7 bases line up with TRBD1. The CDR3 extends over 15 amino acids. V lost 5 bases, J lost 5 bases, and 12 bases stayed unmatched. Germline V lookup: CDR1 SGHNT, CDR2 YYREEE (reference sequence). In nucleotides, the CDR3 is TGTGCCAGCAGGCCGGGTGGAGGGGGCAAGACTGAAGCTTTCTTT. The encoded protein is CASRPGGGGKTEAFF.

The chain is built from TRBV15 and TRBJ1-3; 10 bases line up with TRBD1. With 4 bases clipped from V and 2 bases from J, the junction kept 2 bases outside the gene matches. CDR1 is LNHNV, CDR2 YYDKDF, per germline (reference sequence). The CDR3 length is 15 residues. The chain's CDR3 is CATSTGTGAGNTIYF. The CDR3 DNA is TGTGCCACCAGCACTGGGACAGGGGCTGGAAACACCATATATTTT.